This T cell receptor beta chain was observed in a study of cytomegalovirus exposure and HLA in healthy donors. Whole-study results and caveats: TCR beta sequences numbering about 17,000 were associated with HLA alleles at 0.05 false discovery rate in a later analysis. Roughly uniform sequencing depth across donors was assumed, possibly incorrectly. Researchers catalogued roughly 150 TCR beta chains as cytomegalovirus-associated.

The primer mix had 60 Vbeta and 13 Jbeta primers. Produced via immunoSEQ multiplex PCR; TCRdb's table is partial and in-frame only. Recorded for this sample: 50,000 or so clones. This CDR3 spans 12 amino acids. The V gene's germline CDR1 is SEHNR and CDR2 FQNEAQ (reference sequence). V lost 3 bases and J lost 6, with 6 bases in between. Points on this clone: Its target is unknown.

Sequencing was carried out using PBMCs. The genes are TRBV7-9 and TRBJ2-1, with D hard to call. The receptor comes from a woman aged 35 to 49 in good health and CMV-seronegative. The CDR3 nucleotides read TGTGCCAGCAGCTTTCACACCAATGAGCAGTTCTTC. Amino acids: CASSFHTNEQFF.